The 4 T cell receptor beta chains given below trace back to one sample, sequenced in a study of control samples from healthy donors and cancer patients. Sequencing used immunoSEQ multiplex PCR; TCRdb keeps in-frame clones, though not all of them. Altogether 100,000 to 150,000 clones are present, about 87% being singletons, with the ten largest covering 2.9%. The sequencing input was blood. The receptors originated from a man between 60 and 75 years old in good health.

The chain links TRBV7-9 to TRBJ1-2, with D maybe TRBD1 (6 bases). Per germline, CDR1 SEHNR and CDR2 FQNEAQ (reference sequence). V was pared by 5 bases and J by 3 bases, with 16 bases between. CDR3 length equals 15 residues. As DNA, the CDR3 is TGTGCCAGCAGCCGATTACAGGGAGTGGACTATGGCTACACCTTC. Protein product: CASSRLQGVDYGYTF.

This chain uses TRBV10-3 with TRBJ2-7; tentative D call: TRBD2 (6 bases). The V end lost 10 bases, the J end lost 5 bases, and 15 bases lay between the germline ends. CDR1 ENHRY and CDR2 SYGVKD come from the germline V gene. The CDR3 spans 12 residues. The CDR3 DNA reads TGTGCCACTAGCGTGGTGCAGGACGAGCAGTACTTC. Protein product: CATSVVQDEQYF.

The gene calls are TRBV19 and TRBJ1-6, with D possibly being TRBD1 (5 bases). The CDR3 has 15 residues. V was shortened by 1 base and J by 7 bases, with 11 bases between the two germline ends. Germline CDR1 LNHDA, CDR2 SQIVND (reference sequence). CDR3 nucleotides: TGTGCCAGTAGTATAGGTGGCAGGACAAATTCACCCCTCCACTTT. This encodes CASSIGGRTNSPLHF.

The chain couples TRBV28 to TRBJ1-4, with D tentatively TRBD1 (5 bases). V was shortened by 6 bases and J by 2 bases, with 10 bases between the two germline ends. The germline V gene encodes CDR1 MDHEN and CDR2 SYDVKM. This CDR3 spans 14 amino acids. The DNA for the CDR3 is TGTGCCAGCAGGACAGTTACCACTAATGAAAAACTGTTTTTT. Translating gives CASRTVTTNEKLFF.